This TCR beta chain was recorded in a study of technical replicates of blood from a handful of donors. Trimming stripped 6 bases from V and 2 bases from J, with 14 bases between. CDR1 is SNHLY, CDR2 FYNNEI, per germline. The CDR3 runs to 15 residues. Profiling relied on immunoSEQ multiplex PCR, and the TCRdb table lists in-frame clones only, not all of them. The data show 65,000 to 90,000 clones, with roughly 91% seen just once and 0.25% held by the top ten. This rearrangement joins TRBV2 to TRBJ1-5, with unresolved D. The origin of this receptor is a human donor in good health. Sequenced material: T cells isolated from PBMCs. This CDR3 is CASRPQELGNQPQHF. CDR3 DNA sequence: TGTGCCAGCAGGCCTCAGGAATTGGGCAATCAGCCCCAGCATTTT.